This T cell receptor (beta chain) was obtained from a study of PD-1 blockade in classical Hodgkin lymphoma. Overall study context: Patients received nivolumab 3 mg/kg intravenously every 2 weeks.

The CDR3 has 15 residues. Trimming took 4 bases from V and 4 from J, leaving 18 bases between them. The germline gives CDR1 SGHNT, CDR2 YYREEE (reference sequence). Relapses following autologous stem cell transplantation were seen in all patients, with brentuximab vedotin exposure varying. The repertoire was sequenced with immunoSEQ multiplex PCR; TCRdb's copy has only in-frame clones and lacks some. The sample consists of approximately 160,000 clones, approximately 81% of them appearing once. This sample comprised peripheral blood mononuclear cells (PBMCs), obtained before the second cycle of nivolumab. The source is a human donor with classical Hodgkin lymphoma. The chain employs TRBV5-4 and TRBJ2-7; D may be TRBD2 (6 bases). The DNA for the CDR3 is TGTGCCAGCAGCCCCTCCGGGACTTCCCCGTACGAGCAGTACTTC. Translated: CASSPSGTSPYEQYF. The full variable domain, rest sourced from reference TRBV5-4 and TRBJ2-7, is ETGVTQSPTHLIKTRGQQVTLRCSSQSGHNTVSWYQQALGQGPQFIFQYYREEENGRGNFPPRFSGLQFPNYSSELNVNALELDDSALYLCASSPSGTSPYEQYFGPGTRLTVT.